The 11 T cell receptor beta chains below all came from one sample that was sequenced in a study of blood T cell repertoires in COVID-19 (dated by TCRdb to about 2020). To prepare the library, the immunoSEQ multiplex PCR assay was applied. Drawn from immuneACCESS, this table holds only the in-frame rearrangements with V and J called that TCRdb kept. Clones are partly lost; checked studies trace under half to an unresolved V gene and leave the rest unexplained. For this sample the table gives about 180,000 clones, of which roughly 88% were detected only once. Roughly 4% of the sample rests with the top ten. Sequencing used peripheral blood. These receptors were collected from a woman aged 30 to 39 with acute or convalescent COVID-19.

The rearrangement joins TRBV30 to TRBJ2-1; D is possibly TRBD2 (5 bases). The V end was cut by 0 bases, the J end by 3 bases, with 12 bases between. Per germline, CDR1 GTSNPN and CDR2 SVGIG (reference sequence). This CDR3 is 15 amino acids long. The CDR3 nucleotides read TGTGCCTGGAGTGTACCTACTAGAATCTACAATGAGCAGTTCTTC. The encoded protein is CAWSVPTRIYNEQFF.

This chain uses TRBV12-3 or TRBV12-4 with TRBJ1-2; no firm D call. V gave up 3 bases and J gave up 4 bases, with 9 bases separating them. The CDR3 is 13 residues long. The CDR3 loop reads CASSFSERYGYTF. Here the CDR3 DNA reads TGTGCCAGCAGTTTCAGCGAGCGCTATGGCTACACCTTC.

Worth noting for this clone: The same CDR3 arises from other DNA sequences in this sample as well. The rearrangement uses TRBV10-3 and TRBJ2-2; the D gene is possibly TRBD1 (6 bases). From germline, CDR1 is ENHRY and CDR2 SYGVKD. This CDR3 has 13 amino acids. V was pared by 7 bases and J by 5 bases, with 11 bases between. The CDR3 loop reads CAITPTGTGELFF. DNA for the CDR3: TGTGCCATCACCCCTACAGGGACCGGGGAGCTGTTTTTT.

The chain has TRBV2 and TRBJ1-5; no reliable D call. The CDR3 runs 14 residues. V was pared by 7 bases and J by 3 bases, with 13 bases between. Germline V lookup: CDR1 SNHLY, CDR2 FYNNEI. The CDR3 reads CASKISGYNQPQHF. The CDR3 nucleotides read TGTGCCAGCAAAATTTCGGGTTACAATCAGCCCCAGCATTTT.

V usage is TRBV28 and J usage is TRBJ2-5, with 11 bases matching TRBD2. The germline V gene encodes CDR1 MDHEN and CDR2 SYDVKM. With 8 bases clipped from V and 1 base from J, the junction kept 0 bases outside the gene matches. The CDR3 length is 13 residues. CDR3 residues: CASGTSGQETQYF. CDR3 bases: TGTGCCAGCGGGACTAGCGGCCAAGAGACCCAGTACTTC.

This clone was detected only a few times. CDR3 sequence reads: CASTLGQGATNEKLFF. In nucleotides, the CDR3 is TGTGCCAGCACCCTAGGACAGGGGGCAACTAATGAAAAACTGTTTTTT. This rearrangement joins TRBV18 to TRBJ1-4, with 10 bases matching TRBD1. The CDR3 runs 16 residues. Germline CDR1 is KGHSH and CDR2 is LQKENI. Unmatched junction bases numbered 6, after V lost 8 bases and J lost 0 bases.

This sequence joins TRBV5-6 and TRBJ2-5; TRBD2 might be the D (6 bases). V was clipped by 4 bases and J by 8 bases, with 15 bases between them. This CDR3 is 13 amino acids long. Per germline, CDR1 SGHDT and CDR2 YYEEEE. The CDR3 DNA follows: TGTGCCAGCAGCGGAGCGGGTTTGGATACCCAGTACTTC. It yields the protein CASSGAGLDTQYF.

The chain couples TRBV7-8 to TRBJ2-7; D call uncertain. The CDR3 extends over 12 amino acids. Germline lookup yields CDR1 SGHVS and CDR2 FQNEAQ. Trimming left V 4 bases short and J 3 bases short, with 7 bases between. The CDR3 sequence: CASSSQIYEQYF. As DNA, the CDR3 is TGTGCCAGCAGCTCCCAAATCTACGAGCAGTACTTC. The entire variable domain, with the rest obtained from reference TRBV7-8 and TRBJ2-7, is as follows: GAGVSQSPRYKVAKRGQDVALRCDPISGHVSLFWYQQALGQGPEFLTYFQNEAQLDKSGLPSDRFFAERPEGSVSTLKIQRTQQEDSAVYLCASSSQIYEQYFGPGTRLTVT.

The chain links TRBV19 to TRBJ1-3; D is unresolved. This CDR3 contains 13 residues. CDR1 is LNHDA and CDR2 is SQIVND in the germline V gene (reference sequence). Trimming shortened V by 7 bases and J by 0 bases, and 7 bases separated the two germline ends. The CDR3 nucleotides read TGTGCCAGTACCGGGGACTCTGGAAACACCATATATTTT. Amino acids: CASTGDSGNTIYF. Full variable domain (outside the CDR3, taken from reference TRBV19 and TRBJ1-3): DGGITQSPKYLFRKEGQNVTLSCEQNLNHDAMYWYRQDPGQGLRLIYYSQIVNDFQKGDIAEGYSVSREKKESFPLTVTSAQKNPTAFYLCASTGDSGNTIYFGEGSWLTVV.

This clone was observed a few times. This sequence joins TRBV5-8 and TRBJ2-7; 10 bases are shared with TRBD2. CDR3 size: 14 residues. CDR1 and CDR2 (germline): SGHTS, YDEGEE. V trimming: 0 bases; J trimming: 6 bases; junction bases outside the gene matches: 3. This CDR3 is CASSLELAGTEQYF. CDR3 in DNA: TGTGCCAGCAGCTTGGAACTAGCGGGAACCGAGCAGTACTTC.

This clone was seen only a few times. The chain couples TRBV19 to TRBJ2-1, with TRBD2 matching over 9 bases. V was pared by 5 bases and J by 6 bases, with 5 bases of the junction left unmatched. The CDR3 totals 14 residues. Germline V lookup: CDR1 LNHDA, CDR2 SQIVND (reference sequence). CDR3 sequence reads: CASSGTREGNEQFF. The CDR3 nucleotides read TGTGCCAGTAGTGGGACGCGGGAGGGCAATGAGCAGTTCTTC.